This T cell receptor (beta chain) was obtained from a study of circulating and synovial CD4+ cells in juvenile arthritis. TCRdb keeps only in-frame clones here, not all; method: immunoSEQ multiplex PCR. The repertoire holds approximately 31,000 clones, with about 95% as singletons. This CDR3 has 14 amino acids. Germline trimming cut 2 bases from V and 3 bases from J; bases unmatched to any gene: 3. Germline-derived CDR1 and CDR2 are MDHEN and SYDVKM. The sequence derives from a human donor with juvenile idiopathic arthritis. The source material was CD4+ T cells from blood. The chain couples TRBV28 to TRBJ2-7; 8 bases map to TRBD1. The CDR3 nucleotides read TGTGCCAGCAGTTTACTAGACAGGGGCTACGAGCAGTACTTC. Its translation: CASSLLDRGYEQYF.